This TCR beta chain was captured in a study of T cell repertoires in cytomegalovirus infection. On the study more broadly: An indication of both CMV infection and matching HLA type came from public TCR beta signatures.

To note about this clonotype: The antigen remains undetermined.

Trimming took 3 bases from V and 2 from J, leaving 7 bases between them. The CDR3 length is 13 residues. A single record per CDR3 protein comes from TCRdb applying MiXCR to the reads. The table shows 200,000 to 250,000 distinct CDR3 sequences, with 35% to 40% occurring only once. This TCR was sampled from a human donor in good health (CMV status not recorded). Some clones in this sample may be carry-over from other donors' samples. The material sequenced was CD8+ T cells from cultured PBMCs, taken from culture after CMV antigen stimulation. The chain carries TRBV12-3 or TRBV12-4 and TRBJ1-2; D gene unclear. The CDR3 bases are TGTGCCAGCAGTTTTCCCCTAAACTATGGCTACACCTTC. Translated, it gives CASSFPLNYGYTF.